This T cell receptor beta chain appears in the sequencing data of a study of T cell repertoires in cytomegalovirus infection. Study at large: Carrying CMV and the relevant HLA type showed in public TCR beta signatures.

A remark on this clonotype: Its cognate antigen is unknown.

Study-wide results and limits: People with CMV and the relevant HLA were identified by cumulative public TCR beta family frequency. Dominating the ex vivo response were TCR beta clonotypes that were CMV-specific and HLA-C-restricted.

TCRdb re-called the reads with MiXCR, one entry per CDR3 protein. The data hold fewer than 250,000 distinct CDR3 sequences, with approximately 13% observed a single time. The sample comprised PBMCs. The sequence was obtained from a human donor in good health (CMV status not recorded). Some clones in this sample may be carry-over from other donors' samples.

CDR3 loop: CASSFGQSSSYEQYF. The CDR3 DNA reads as TGTGCCAGCAGCTTTGGCCAATCCAGCTCCTACGAGCAGTACTTC. The J gene is TRBJ2-7, the V gene TRBV5-5, with unresolved D. V lost 2 bases and J 0 bases, leaving 12 bases between the germline ends. In germline, CDR1 is SGHKS, CDR2 YYEKEE (reference sequence). The CDR3 has 15 amino acids. The whole variable domain, filled in from reference TRBV5-5 and TRBJ2-7, reads DAGVTQSPTHLIKTRGQQVTLRCSPISGHKSVSWYQQVLGQGPQFIFQYYEKEERGRGNFPDRFSARQFPNYSSELNVNALLLGDSALYLCASSFGQSSSYEQYFGPGTRLTVT.